This note documents a single T cell receptor (beta chain) sequence. Its antigen is still unknown. Produced via immunoSEQ multiplex PCR; TCRdb's table is partial and in-frame only. The sample has about 91,000 clones; about 96% are singletons. The data were taken from a study of siplizumab effects on memory and regulatory T cells. General observations from the study: Naive T cells were seen as more diverse than memory cells and as major alloresponse contributors. About 80-97% of proliferating CD4+ or CD8+ clones had no assignable naive or memory phenotype. Mean Treg-derived proportions of mappable alloreactive CD4+ clones were 68.8% for siplizumab and 25% to 30% for controls.

Trimming shortened V by 4 bases and J by 8 bases, and 9 bases separated the two germline ends. From germline, CDR1 is SGHTS and CDR2 YDEGEE. The CDR3 consists of 12 residues. This clonotype originated in a human donor in good health. The genes are TRBV5-8 and TRBJ2-2; maybe TRBD1 (6 bases). The sequenced material came from naive CD4+ T cells sorted from blood. The CDR3 region is CASSTGTGELFF. CDR3 nucleotide sequence: TGTGCCAGCAGCACCGGGACAGGGGAGCTGTTTTTT.